This TCR beta chain derives from a study of shared clonotypes between healthy human individuals. Researchers divided each subset's genomic DNA evenly across several immunoSEQ plates. Assay used: immunoSEQ multiplex PCR; TCRdb lists only in-frame clones, some missing. Counted here are about 580,000 clones, roughly 98% occurring once; the ten biggest clones make up 0.3% to 0.35%. The naive CD8 fraction comprised CD45RO-negative cells positively selected for CCR7 and excluded terminally differentiated effector memory CD45RA+ cells. The CDR3 totals 14 residues. V was trimmed by 9 bases and J by 3 bases, leaving 15 bases between them. From germline, CDR1 is MNHEY and CDR2 SMNVEV (reference sequence).

The sequenced material came from naive CD8+ T cells sorted from blood. This receptor was obtained from a man aged 25-40 years in good health. The rearrangement uses TRBV27 and TRBJ1-5, with D possibly being TRBD1 (5 bases). The CDR3 DNA reads TGTGCCAGTGCTAAACGACAGAACAATCAGCCCCAGCATTTT. This encodes CASAKRQNNQPQHF.